This entry lists 14 T cell receptor beta chains sequenced from one sample in a study of blood T cell repertoires in COVID-19. TCRdb's table, derived via immunoSEQ multiplex PCR, lists solely in-frame clones and lacks some. The profile shows roughly 270,000 clones, 65% to 90% of them singletons. Sequencing was carried out using peripheral blood. The receptors derive from a man aged 50-59 years with active or convalescent COVID-19.

The V gene is TRBV18, the J gene TRBJ2-1; D is unclear. V lost 9 bases to trimming and J lost 5 bases, with 20 bases between them. The CDR3 is 15 residues long. Per germline, CDR1 KGHSH and CDR2 LQKENI. The CDR3 DNA reads as TGTGCCAGTTATCACCAGAAAAATGTCCACAATGAGCAGTTCTTC. It translates to CASYHQKNVHNEQFF.

In the case of this clone: The same CDR3 is also encoded by other DNA sequences in this sample. V and J are TRBV11-3 and TRBJ2-2; 9 bases are shared with TRBD2. The CDR3 covers 15 residues. Germline V lookup: CDR1 SGHNT, CDR2 YENEEA. The V segment lost 5 bases and the J segment 7 bases; nucleotides outside the gene matches: 8. As DNA, the CDR3 is TGTGCCAGCAGCGCAAGCGGGGGGCGGGGCGGGGAGCTGTTTTTT. Translated: CASSASGGRGGELFF.

The rearrangement joins TRBV6-1 to TRBJ2-5; 15 bases are shared with TRBD2. In germline, CDR1 is MNHNS, CDR2 SASEGT. The CDR3 extends over 17 amino acids. The trim removed 4 bases at V and 5 bases at J, leaving 8 bases unmatched. The CDR3 here is CASSGTSGRAAGETQYF. Here the CDR3 DNA reads TGTGCCAGCAGTGGGACTAGCGGGAGGGCCGCGGGGGAGACCCAGTACTTC.

The chain employs TRBV10-3 and TRBJ2-1; maybe TRBD2 (6 bases). V lost 6 bases, J lost 7 bases, and 10 bases lay in between. This CDR3 has 12 amino acids. Germline V gene data show CDR1 as ENHRY and CDR2 as SYGVKD. CDR3 amino acids: CAIRGGANEQFF. As DNA, the CDR3 is TGTGCCATCAGGGGCGGGGCTAATGAGCAGTTCTTC.

In DNA, the CDR3 is TGTGCCAGCAGTTACTCGAGGGCTACTAAGGGCAATGAGCAGTTCTTC. This encodes CASSYSRATKGNEQFF. The chain combines TRBV6-6 with TRBJ2-1, with a weak D call TRBD2 (5 bases). Trimming stripped 0 bases from V and 6 bases from J, with 15 bases between. Looked up from germline, CDR1 is MNHNY and CDR2 is SVGAGI (reference sequence). The CDR3 spans 16 residues.

The chain carries TRBV29-1 and TRBJ2-2; 11 bases line up with TRBD2. The junction had 8 bases not matched to a gene; V was cut back by 5 bases and J by 6 bases. The CDR3 has 15 amino acids. Germline CDR1 SQVTM, CDR2 ANQGSEA. CDR3 residues: CSVPGIAGGAGELFF. CDR3 DNA sequence: TGCAGCGTTCCGGGGATAGCGGGAGGGGCCGGGGAGCTGTTTTTT.

The chain carries TRBV5-1 and TRBJ2-7; 8 positions match TRBD1. The V gene end was trimmed by 4 bases and the J gene end by 3 bases; junction bases not matched to a gene: 6. The CDR3 covers 14 residues. Germline V lookup: CDR1 SGHRS, CDR2 YFSETQ. CDR3 in amino acids: CASSKTGVIYEQYF. The CDR3 DNA sequence: TGCGCCAGCAGCAAGACAGGGGTAATCTACGAGCAGTACTTC.

With respect to this clone: Other nucleotide sequences in the sample specify the same CDR3. This chain links TRBV5-1 with TRBJ2-7; 11 bases fit TRBD1. The length of the CDR3 is 15 residues. Germline V gene data show CDR1 as SGHRS and CDR2 as YFSETQ. V shed 0 bases, J shed 3 bases, and the junction held 2 bases outside the gene matches. CDR3 DNA sequence: TGCGCCAGCAGCTTGGGGACAGGGGGCGGCTACGAGCAGTACTTC. Translating gives CASSLGTGGGYEQYF.

V usage is TRBV11-2 and J usage is TRBJ1-1; D is ambiguous. This CDR3 is built from 15 residues. V was pared by 7 bases and J by 1 base, with 16 bases between. Germline CDR1 reads SGHAT; CDR2 reads FQNNGV. The CDR3 DNA reads as TGTGCCAGCAACAGTCTACCGGAAAAGAACACTGAAGCTTTCTTT. This sequence encodes CASNSLPEKNTEAFF.

The V gene is TRBV6-1, the J gene TRBJ1-2, with 8 bases aligning to TRBD1. V lost 2 bases and J lost 5; bases outside the gene matches: 7. The CDR3 extends over 15 amino acids. Per the germline V gene, CDR1 is MNHNS and CDR2 is SASEGT. DNA for the CDR3: TGTGCCAGCAGTGAATCCAGGACAGGGTCTTATGGCTACACCTTC. Translated: CASSESRTGSYGYTF.

The chain employs TRBV5-1 and TRBJ2-2; 8 nucleotides agree with TRBD1. Germline loops: CDR1 SGHRS, CDR2 YFSETQ. The V gene end was trimmed by 0 bases and the J gene end by 8 bases; junction bases not matched to a gene: 3. CDR3 length: 14 amino acids. The CDR3 DNA reads as TGCGCCAGCAGCTTGGCCAGGGGGCTAGGGGAGCTGTTTTTT. Translated, it gives CASSLARGLGELFF.

This clone occurred once. The rearrangement uses TRBV5-8 and TRBJ2-1; D is ambiguous. The CDR3 runs to 15 residues. Germline V gene data show CDR1 as SGHTS and CDR2 as YDEGEE. V lost 0 bases, J lost 0 bases, and 7 bases lay in between. The CDR3 coding sequence is TGTGCCAGCAGCTTGGGACTGAGCTCCTACAATGAGCAGTTCTTC. Translation gives CASSLGLSSYNEQFF.

The CDR3 loop reads CASSEQDSPAVDGYTF. The DNA of the CDR3 is TGTGCCAGCAGTGAACAGGACAGCCCGGCCGTGGATGGCTACACCTTC. The chain uses TRBV6-1 and TRBJ1-2; D is possibly TRBD1 (6 bases). Germline CDR1 is MNHNS and CDR2 is SASEGT. CDR3 length equals 16 residues. V was pared by 2 bases and J by 6 bases, with 19 bases between.

This clone was recorded a few times. V and J are TRBV18 and TRBJ1-3; 8 bases map to TRBD1. Germline CDR1 reads KGHSH; CDR2 reads LQKENI. The CDR3 covers 15 residues. Trimming cost V 3 bases and J 8 bases; bases outside gene matches: 9. The CDR3 bases are TGTGCCAGCTCACCGCAACAGGGGGGATCGGACACCATATATTTT. Encoded protein: CASSPQQGGSDTIYF.